These 21 T cell receptor beta chains originate from one sample sequenced in a study of cytomegalovirus exposure and HLA in healthy donors. 60 Vbeta and 13 Jbeta primers were used in PCR. Repertoires were generated with immunoSEQ multiplex PCR, while TCRdb's copy carries only in-frame clones and drops some. The profile shows about 140,000 clones, around 82% of them singletons. Sequencing used PBMCs. The receptors here all came from a female donor in good health and CMV-seronegative.

The chain joins TRBV5-1 to TRBJ2-6, with a weak D call TRBD1 (6 bases). The germline CDR1 and CDR2 sequences are SGHRS and YFSETQ. This CDR3 is 17 amino acids long. The V and J ends lost 0 bases and 1 base respectively, with 11 bases between them. This CDR3 reads CASSLAITGSGANVLTF. As DNA, the CDR3 is TGCGCCAGCAGCTTGGCCATAACAGGGTCTGGGGCCAACGTCCTGACTTTC. Full variable domain (missing parts from reference TRBV5-1 and TRBJ2-6): KAGVTQTPRYLIKTRGQQVTLSCSPISGHRSVSWYQQTPGQGLQFLFEYFSETQRNKGNFPGRFSGRQFSNSRSEMNVSTLELGDSALYLCASSLAITGSGANVLTFGAGSRLTVL.

This sequence joins TRBV5-1 and TRBJ1-4, with D possibly TRBD1 on 6 matching bases. The CDR3 consists of 15 residues. In germline, CDR1 is SGHRS, CDR2 YFSETQ. V lost 7 bases, J lost 1 base, and 14 bases lay in between. CDR3 loop: CASRLIGGTNEKLFF. CDR3 in DNA: TGCGCCAGCCGCCTGATAGGGGGAACTAATGAAAAACTGTTTTTT.

This clone turned up a few times. The rearrangement uses TRBV6-5 and TRBJ2-7; 7 positions match TRBD1. The ends lost 6 bases at V and 10 bases at J; junction bases unmatched: 12. CDR1 is MNHEY, CDR2 SVGAGI, per germline. The CDR3 loop spans 13 amino acids. The DNA of the CDR3 is TGTGCCAGCAGCCGACGACAGGGTGGAGGTCAGTACTTC. Amino acids: CASSRRQGGGQYF.

This clone was seen only a few times. This chain connects TRBV4-1 to TRBJ2-1, with D perhaps matching TRBD2 (6 bases). The CDR3 length is 13 residues. From germline, CDR1 is MGHRA and CDR2 YSYEKL. V was clipped by 1 base and J by 15 bases, with 16 bases between them. The CDR3 DNA follows: TGCGCCAGCAGCCAAGCTAGTGGGACTCTGGGGTTCTTC. This codes for CASSQASGTLGFF.

The CDR3 loop reads CASSLVSGTGELFF. The CDR3 coding sequence is TGTGCCAGCAGCTTAGTTTCCGGGACCGGGGAGCTGTTTTTT. The gene calls are TRBV7-9 and TRBJ2-2, with D hard to call. Germline V gives CDR1 SEHNR, CDR2 FQNEAQ (reference sequence). Trimming removed 1 base from V and 5 bases from J, with 8 bases in between. This CDR3 is 14 amino acids long.

This chain uses TRBV6-6 with TRBJ1-2, with TRBD1 matching 9 bases. V gave up 6 bases and J gave up 8 bases; unmatched junction bases: 7. The CDR3 contains 13 residues. CDR1 is MNHNY and CDR2 is SVGAGI in the germline V gene (reference sequence). The CDR3 region is CASRSGTGYGYTF. The CDR3 coding sequence is TGTGCCAGCAGATCCGGGACAGGGTACGGCTACACCTTC.

This chain connects TRBV6-6 to TRBJ2-3; D gene ambiguous. There are 16 residues in the CDR3. The V end lost 3 bases, the J end lost 0 bases, and 13 bases lay between the germline ends. Germline assignment: CDR1 MNHNY and CDR2 SVGAGI (reference sequence). In nucleotides, the CDR3 is TGTGCCAGCAGTTATCCACACAGTGCTAGCACAGATACGCAGTATTTT. It specifies CASSYPHSASTDTQYF.

This clone was seen a few times. This chain joins TRBV7-2 and TRBJ1-4; perhaps TRBD1 as D (5 bases). The V gene's germline CDR1 is SGHTA and CDR2 FQGNSA. V shed 0 bases and J shed 7 bases, with 12 bases lying between them. This CDR3 has 15 residues. CDR3 nucleotides: TGTGCCAGCAGCTTAGCGGCAGGGTGGGGTGAAAAACTGTTTTTT. Protein: CASSLAAGWGEKLFF.

The chain employs TRBV7-2 and TRBJ1-1, with D uncertain. The CDR3 is 14 residues long. V was pared by 3 bases and J by 8 bases, with 16 bases between. Germline lookup yields CDR1 SGHTA and CDR2 FQGNSA. The CDR3 nucleotides are TGTGCCAGCAGCTTGATAAAAGGTTTCGGGGAAGCTTTCTTT. Protein: CASSLIKGFGEAFF.

This clone was counted a single time. The junction differs from germline at one of its ends, possibly a read error. V is TRBV10-3 and J is TRBJ2-7; D is undetermined. Germline V gene lookup returns CDR1 ENHRY and CDR2 SYGVKD. The CDR3 extends over 14 amino acids. DNA of the CDR3: TGTGCCATCAGTGAGAGGCAGGTTCCCTACGAGCAGTACTTT. Translated: CAISERQVPYEQYF.

The chain has TRBV6-5 and TRBJ1-5; D is undetermined. The CDR3 has 13 amino acids. Germline V gives CDR1 MNHEY, CDR2 SVGAGI. V was trimmed by 6 bases and J by 0 bases, leaving 6 bases between them. DNA for the CDR3: TGTGCCAGCAGCCTAAGTAGCAATCAGCCCCAGCATTTT. It encodes CASSLSSNQPQHF.

The chain employs TRBV5-1 and TRBJ2-2; 8 bases match TRBD1. Trimming at V came to 0 bases and at J to 6 bases, leaving 13 bases not matched to a gene. The CDR3 extends over 18 amino acids. Per the germline V gene, CDR1 is SGHRS and CDR2 is YFSETQ. The CDR3 DNA reads as TGCGCCAGCAGCTTGGTTGGCTCCGGGACAGGCCTGCCCGGGGAGCTGTTTTTT. Protein sequence: CASSLVGSGTGLPGELFF.

The chain combines TRBV19 with TRBJ2-3, with 8 bases aligning to TRBD2. CDR1 LNHDA and CDR2 SQIVND come from the germline V gene (reference sequence). This CDR3 is 14 amino acids long. Unmatched junction bases numbered 7, after V lost 6 bases and J lost 5 bases. The CDR3 DNA sequence: TGTGCCAGTAGACCGGGAGGGAGCGGAGATACGCAGTATTTT. Translation: CASRPGGSGDTQYF. Based on the CDR3 plus reference TRBV19 and TRBJ2-3, the full variable domain is DGGITQSPKYLFRKEGQNVTLSCEQNLNHDAMYWYRQDPGQGLRLIYYSQIVNDFQKGDIAEGYSVSREKKESFPLTVTSAQKNPTAFYLCASRPGGSGDTQYFGPGTRLTVL.

This chain connects TRBV29-1 to TRBJ1-5; 10 bases map to TRBD1. The germline V gene has CDR1 SQVTM and CDR2 ANQGSEA. J gave up 5 bases and V 7 bases, and 5 bases lay outside the gene matches. The CDR3 sequence is 13 residues long. This CDR3 is CSAGTGVHQPQHF. CDR3 nucleotide sequence: TGCAGCGCCGGGACAGGGGTACATCAGCCCCAGCATTTT.

In its sample, this clone was seen once. The CDR3 nucleotides read TGCAGCGTTAGGACAGGGCGCACCGGGGAGCTGTTTTTT. Its protein is CSVRTGRTGELFF. The chain employs TRBV29-1 and TRBJ2-2, with TRBD1 identical over 8 bases. V trimming: 5 bases; J trimming: 4 bases; junction bases outside the gene matches: 3. The CDR3 runs to 13 residues. CDR1 SQVTM and CDR2 ANQGSEA come from the germline V gene.

The chain recombines TRBV28 with TRBJ1-4; D is undetermined. Deletions cut 3 bases from V and 4 bases from J, with 15 bases between. Germline V gives CDR1 MDHEN, CDR2 SYDVKM. The CDR3 has 16 amino acids. The DNA for the CDR3 is TGTGCCAGCAGTTTGATGACCCCGGGGAGTAATGAAAAACTGTTTTTT. Translated: CASSLMTPGSNEKLFF.

This chain links TRBV7-9 with TRBJ2-7, with D perhaps matching TRBD1 (6 bases). Germline V gene data show CDR1 as SEHNR and CDR2 as FQNEAQ (reference sequence). V was trimmed by 3 bases and J by 3 bases, leaving 12 bases between them. The length of the CDR3 is 14 residues. This CDR3 is CASSFGQPSYEQYF. As DNA, the CDR3 is TGTGCCAGCAGCTTCGGACAGCCGAGCTACGAGCAGTACTTC.

J is TRBJ2-3 and V is TRBV30, with D possibly TRBD2 on 5 matching bases. Germline loops: CDR1 GTSNPN, CDR2 SVGIG (reference sequence). This CDR3 contains 15 residues. Trimming stripped 4 bases from V and 2 bases from J, with 16 bases between. CDR3: CAWNLGNPFTDTQYF. The CDR3 DNA sequence: TGTGCCTGGAACCTCGGGAACCCCTTCACAGATACGCAGTATTTT.

The table lists this clone with a few counts. The V call is TRBV7-9, the J call TRBJ2-2; 9 nucleotides match TRBD1. CDR3 size: 17 residues. Germline V CDR1 and CDR2: SEHNR, FQNEAQ (reference sequence). V shed 2 bases, J shed 4 bases, and the junction held 8 bases outside the gene matches. CDR3 region: CASSLSIQGAGTGELFF. As DNA, the CDR3 is TGTGCCAGCAGCTTAAGTATACAGGGGGCCGGCACCGGGGAGCTGTTTTTT.

The chain employs TRBV6-1 and TRBJ1-5; D gene unclear. The CDR3 loop spans 17 amino acids. Germline V gene lookup returns CDR1 MNHNS and CDR2 SASEGT. V was trimmed by 4 bases and J by 0 bases, leaving 16 bases between them. The CDR3 DNA reads as TGTGCCAGCAGTGGCAGACATGATACGAGTAGCAATCAGCCCCAGCATTTT. It specifies CASSGRHDTSSNQPQHF.

The chain combines TRBV7-2 with TRBJ2-5; no clear D. V lost 1 base, J lost 1 base, and 7 bases lay in between. The CDR3 is 14 residues long. CDR1 SGHTA and CDR2 FQGNSA come from the germline V gene. The CDR3 spells CASSLDGSQETQYF. The CDR3 region has the DNA TGTGCCAGCAGCTTAGATGGCAGCCAAGAGACCCAGTACTTC.